Each of the 3 T cell receptor beta chains below was sequenced from the same sample in a study of T cells in Graves' hyperthyroidism and ophthalmopathy (dated by TCRdb to the late 2010s). The library came from multiplex PCR. Sequenced on an Illumina HiSeq 2000. TCR beta CDR3 regions were amplified from RNA transcripts. A first-round RT-PCR of the TCR CDR3 used the HTBI primer set with the Qiagen OneStep RT-PCR kit. TCRdb reprocessed the public reads (quality trimming at Q25 with fastp, clone calling with MiXCR) and kept in-frame beta chains. Every distinct CDR3 protein forms one entry, paired with its most common genes and DNA. This sample is represented by hundreds of thousands of distinct CDR3 sequences; about 20% of them were singletons. The ten largest clones add up to over 45% of the sample. What was sequenced was blood. Source of these receptors: a man in his forties or fifties with Graves' ophthalmopathy.

The chain employs TRBV19 and TRBJ2-7; unclear D gene. Germline V gives CDR1 LNHDA, CDR2 SQIVND (reference sequence). The CDR3 has 20 amino acids. Between the trimmed V and J ends, which lost 4 bases and 1 base, there was a span of 29 bases. CDR3 amino acids: CASSSQAQARPATASYEQYF. In nucleotides, the CDR3 is TGTGCCAGTAGTAGTCAAGCCCAAGCCCGCCCGGCCACCGCTTCCTACGAGCAGTACTTC.

This clonotype appeared many times. The gene calls are TRBV6-2 or TRBV6-3 and TRBJ2-5; D remains ambiguous. The CDR3 is 13 residues long. CDR1 is MNHEY, CDR2 SVGEGT, per germline. V was trimmed by 7 bases and J by 7 bases, leaving 16 bases between them. Here the CDR3 reads CASTRSTSGTQYF. CDR3 sequence (DNA): TGTGCCAGCACCCGGTCTACCTCAGGGACCCAGTACTTC.

Ten or more counts support this clonotype. CDR3 nucleotides: TGTGCCAGCAGTTACAACCCGGGGGGACAGCAGTACTTC. Translation gives CASSYNPGGQQYF. This chain joins TRBV6-2 or TRBV6-3 and TRBJ2-7; 7 bases fit TRBD2. Germline V lookup: CDR1 MNHEY, CDR2 SVGEGT. The length of the CDR3 is 13 residues. V was clipped by 2 bases and J by 8 bases; unmatched bases: 6.